This T cell receptor (beta chain) was recorded in a study of T cell responses to AZD1222 COVID-19 vaccine. For the study at large: Second-dose timings of about 4 or about 12 weeks were pooled. General observations from the study: Donors in the cohort were predominantly white British and more often female, and clonal diversity was possibly underestimated.

The CDR3 length is 19 residues. Germline-derived CDR1 and CDR2 are LNHDA and SQIVND (reference sequence). With 4 bases removed from V and 0 bases from J, the gap between germline ends came to 19 bases. Generated by immunoSEQ multiplex PCR, the TCRdb table keeps only in-frame clones and is missing some. The sample consists of around 120,000 clones, about 90% of them appearing once. In regard to this clone: Antigen unknown.

The chain has TRBV19 and TRBJ2-6; D call uncertain. Sequenced here: peripheral blood, sampled on day 0 of AZD1222 vaccination. This TCR was recovered from an adult in good health. The CDR3 DNA follows: TGTGCCAGTAGTACGATGTACTCCGGACGGCACTCTGGGGCCAACGTCCTGACTTTC. Its protein is CASSTMYSGRHSGANVLTF.